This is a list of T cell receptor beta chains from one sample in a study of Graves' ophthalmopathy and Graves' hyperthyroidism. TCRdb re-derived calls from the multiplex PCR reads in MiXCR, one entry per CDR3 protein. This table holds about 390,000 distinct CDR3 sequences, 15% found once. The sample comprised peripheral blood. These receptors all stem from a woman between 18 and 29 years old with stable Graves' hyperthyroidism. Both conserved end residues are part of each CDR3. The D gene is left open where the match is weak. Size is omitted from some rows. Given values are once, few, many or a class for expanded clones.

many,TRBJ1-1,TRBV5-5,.,CASSLGPRTDLETEAFF,TGTGCCAGCAGCTTGGGACCCAGGACGGATTTGGAAACTGAAGCTTTCTTT
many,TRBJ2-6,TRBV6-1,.,CASSKARRASKGANVLTF,TGTGCCAGCAGTAAGGCGAGGCGGGCCTCAAAAGGGGCCAACGTCCTGACTTTC
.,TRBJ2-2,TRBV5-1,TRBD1,CASSLRDRETGELFF,TGCGCCAGCAGCCTCCGGGACAGGGAAACCGGGGAGCTGTTTTTT
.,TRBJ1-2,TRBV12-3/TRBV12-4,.,CASSKGQLGYGYTF,TGTGCCAGCAGTAAAGGCCAACTGGGCTATGGCTACACCTTC
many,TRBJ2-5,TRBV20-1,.,CSARNQLETQYF,TGCAGTGCTAGGAACCAATTGGAGACCCAGTACTTC
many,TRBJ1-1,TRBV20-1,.,CSALPSTTALNTEAFF,TGCAGTGCCCTCCCGAGTACGACAGCGTTGAACACTGAAGCTTTCTTT
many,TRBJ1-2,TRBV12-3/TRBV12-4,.,CASSRPTAYGYTF,TGTGCCAGCAGCCGACCAACAGCCTATGGCTACACCTTC
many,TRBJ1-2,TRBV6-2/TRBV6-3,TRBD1,CASSYSDREDYGYTF,TGTGCCAGCAGTTATTCCGACAGGGAGGACTATGGCTACACCTTC
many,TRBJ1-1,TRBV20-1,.,CSARGRKGSTEAFF,TGCAGTGCTAGAGGGAGGAAGGGAAGCACTGAAGCTTTCTTT
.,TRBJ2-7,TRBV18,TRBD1,CASSGTGQGFSYEQYF,TGTGCCAGCTCAGGGACTGGACAGGGCTTTTCCTACGAGCAGTACTTC
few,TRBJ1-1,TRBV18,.,CASSPENGARGTEAFF,TGTGCCAGCTCACCAGAGAACGGTGCGAGGGGCACTGAAGCTTTCTTT
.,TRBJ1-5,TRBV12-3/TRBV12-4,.,CASSTVPYGGTEPQHF,TGTGCCAGCAGTACCGTACCCTACGGGGGGACGGAGCCCCAGCATTTT
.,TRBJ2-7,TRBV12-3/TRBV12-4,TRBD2,CASSRSGEGRYEQYF,TGTGCCAGCAGCCGAAGCGGGGAGGGCCGATACGAGCAGTACTTC
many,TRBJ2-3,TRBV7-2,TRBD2,CASSLGLAGSTDTQYF,TGTGCCAGCAGCTTAGGGCTAGCGGGGAGCACAGATACGCAGTATTTT
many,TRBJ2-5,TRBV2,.,CASREQGPNGETQYF,TGTGCCAGCAGGGAACAGGGCCCCAACGGAGAGACCCAGTACTTC
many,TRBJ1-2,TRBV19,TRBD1,CASRAGTAYGYTF,TGTGCCAGTAGAGCCGGGACAGCCTATGGCTACACCTTC
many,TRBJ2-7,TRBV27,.,CASSFGRNYEQYF,TGTGCCAGCAGTTTTGGCAGAAATTACGAGCAGTACTTC
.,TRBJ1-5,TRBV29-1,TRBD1,CSVLDRARNQPQHF,TGCAGCGTCCTAGACAGGGCCCGTAATCAGCCCCAGCATTTT
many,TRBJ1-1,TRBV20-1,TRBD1,CSARWQGANTEAFF,TGCAGTGCTAGGTGGCAGGGGGCGAACACTGAAGCTTTCTTT
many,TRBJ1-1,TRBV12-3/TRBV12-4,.,CASSPLGGPSGEAFF,TGTGCCAGCAGTCCCCTAGGAGGCCCGAGTGGCGAAGCTTTCTTT
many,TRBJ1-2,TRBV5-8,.,CASSLAEPGGYTF,TGTGCCAGCAGCTTGGCTGAACCCGGGGGCTACACCTTC
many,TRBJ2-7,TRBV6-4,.,CASGETGSYEQYF,TGTGCCAGCGGGGAGACAGGCTCCTACGAGCAGTACTTC
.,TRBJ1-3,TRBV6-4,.,CASSYSSTSGNTIYF,TGTGCCAGCAGTTACTCCTCAACGTCGGGAAACACCATATATTTT
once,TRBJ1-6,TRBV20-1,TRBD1,CSARARDRRTENSPLHF,TGCAGTGCTAGAGCCCGGGACAGAAGGACGGAAAATTCACCCCTCCACTTT
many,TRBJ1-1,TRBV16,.,CASSQSHNLNTEAFF,TGTGCCAGCAGCCAATCGCACAACTTGAACACTGAAGCTTTCTTT
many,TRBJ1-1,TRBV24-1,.,CATSGIPSNTEAFF,TGTGCCACCAGTGGGATCCCTTCGAACACTGAAGCTTTCTTT
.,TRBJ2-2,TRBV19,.,CASSKPQGAGTGELFF,TGTGCCAGTAGTAAACCGCAGGGTGCCGGCACCGGGGAGCTGTTTTTT
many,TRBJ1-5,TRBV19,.,CASSIEAQPQHF,TGTGCCAGTAGTATTGAGGCTCAGCCCCAGCATTTT
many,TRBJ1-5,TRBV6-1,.,CASNNGPSNQPQHF,TGTGCCAGCAACAACGGGCCCAGCAATCAGCCCCAGCATTTT
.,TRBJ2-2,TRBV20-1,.,CSARDHQGGPYIGELFF,TGCAGTGCTAGAGATCACCAGGGTGGACCTTACATCGGGGAGCTGTTTTTT
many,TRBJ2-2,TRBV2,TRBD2,CASSGLSGGIGTGELFF,TGTGCCAGCAGTGGTCTTTCCGGGGGGATTGGCACCGGGGAGCTGTTTTTT
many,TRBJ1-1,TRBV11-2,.,CATTTLFTNLMNTEAFF,TGTGCCACGACGACCCTGTTTACGAACCTTATGAACACTGAAGCTTTCTTT
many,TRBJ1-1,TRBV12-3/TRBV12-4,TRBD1,CASSTGGILEAFF,TGTGCCAGCTCAACAGGGGGAATTCTTGAAGCTTTCTTT
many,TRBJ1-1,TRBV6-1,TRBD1,CASSEDRRNTEAFF,TGTGCCAGCAGTGAGGACAGGAGGAACACTGAAGCTTTCTTT
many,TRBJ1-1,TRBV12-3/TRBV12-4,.,CASSLGGAWNTEAFF,TGTGCCAGCAGTTTAGGGGGGGCTTGGAACACTGAAGCTTTCTTT
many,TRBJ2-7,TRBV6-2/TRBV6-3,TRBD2,CASSHLAGVSYEQYF,TGTGCCAGCAGCCATCTAGCGGGGGTCTCCTACGAGCAGTACTTC
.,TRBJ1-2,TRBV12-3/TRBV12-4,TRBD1,CASMPGQGDYTF,TGTGCCAGCATGCCGGGACAGGGGGACTACACCTTC
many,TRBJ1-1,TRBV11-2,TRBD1,CASSPTGVGRRTEAFF,TGTGCCAGCAGCCCGACAGGGGTGGGGCGTCGGACTGAAGCTTTCTTT
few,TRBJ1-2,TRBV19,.,CASRITRAGMTSYGYTF,TGTGCCAGTAGAATAACCCGTGCGGGGATGACTAGCTATGGCTACACCTTC
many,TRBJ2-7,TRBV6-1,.,CASPTHEQYF,TGTGCCAGTCCCACCCACGAGCAGTACTTC
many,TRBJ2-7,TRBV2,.,CASSVTGYEQYF,TGTGCCAGCAGCGTGACAGGCTACGAGCAGTACTTC
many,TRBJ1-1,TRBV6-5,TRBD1,CASSSSTGAEAFF,TGTGCCAGCAGTTCATCGACAGGGGCTGAAGCTTTCTTT
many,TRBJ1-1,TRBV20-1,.,CSARDRVGEAFF,TGCAGTGCTAGAGATCGGGTGGGTGAAGCTTTCTTT
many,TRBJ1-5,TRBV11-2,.,CASSHYTGARNQPQHF,TGTGCCAGCAGCCATTACACGGGCGCCCGCAATCAGCCCCAGCATTTT
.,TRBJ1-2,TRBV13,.,CASSLGRGGNYGYTF,TGTGCCAGCAGCTTAGGGCGGGGCGGGAACTATGGCTACACCTTC
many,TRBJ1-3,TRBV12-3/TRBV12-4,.,CASSFQSAGILSGNTIYF,TGTGCCAGCAGTTTTCAGTCGGCAGGGATACTCTCTGGAAACACCATATATTTT
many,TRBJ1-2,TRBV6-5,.,CASSYGGARYGYTF,TGTGCCAGCAGTTACGGGGGGGCGCGGTATGGCTACACCTTC
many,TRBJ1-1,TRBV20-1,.,CSARDPGGTGTTEAFF,TGCAGTGCTAGAGATCCGGGGGGGACGGGGACCACTGAAGCTTTCTTT
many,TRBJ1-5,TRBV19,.,CASSTSNIHLSNQPQHF,TGTGCCAGTAGTACCTCGAATATACACCTTAGCAATCAGCCCCAGCATTTT
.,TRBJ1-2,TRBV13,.,CASSLGGLYGYTF,TGTGCCAGCAGCTTAGGGGGCCTCTATGGCTACACCTTC
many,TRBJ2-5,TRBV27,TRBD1,CASREQGGTQYF,TGTGCCAGCAGGGAACAGGGGGGGACCCAGTACTTC
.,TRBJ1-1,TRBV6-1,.,CASSRGKQGGNTEAFF,TGTGCCAGCAGTCGAGGCAAACAGGGAGGCAACACTGAAGCTTTCTTT
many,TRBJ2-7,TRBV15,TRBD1,CATSRGGTGPPYEQYF,TGTGCCACCAGCAGAGGGGGGACAGGGCCCCCCTACGAGCAGTACTTC
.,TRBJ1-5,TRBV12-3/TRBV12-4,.,CASSTIKLGDSNQPQHF,TGTGCCAGCAGTACCATTAAATTAGGCGATAGCAATCAGCCCCAGCATTTT
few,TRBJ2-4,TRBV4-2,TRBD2,CASRRERGGEDIQYF,TGTGCCAGCAGGAGGGAGCGGGGGGGCGAGGACATTCAGTACTTC
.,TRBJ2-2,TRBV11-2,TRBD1,CASNRGVTGELFF,TGTGCCAGCAACAGGGGCGTCACCGGGGAGCTGTTTTTT
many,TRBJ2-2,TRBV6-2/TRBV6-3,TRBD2,CASRPREGGELFF,TGTGCCAGTCGACCCAGGGAGGGCGGGGAGCTGTTTTTT
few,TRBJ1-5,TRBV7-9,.,CASSLVTDIYSNQPQHF,TGTGCCAGCAGCTTAGTAACAGACATCTATAGCAATCAGCCCCAGCATTTT
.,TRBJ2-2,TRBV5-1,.,CASSRRQDSTGELFF,TGCGCCAGCAGCCGTAGACAGGATTCGACCGGGGAGCTGTTTTTT
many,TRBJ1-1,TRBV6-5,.,CASSWVNTEAFF,TGTGCCAGCAGTTGGGTGAACACTGAAGCTTTCTTT